This T cell receptor delta chain was captured by sequencing in a study of γδ T cells in repeated Plasmodium falciparum infection. The CDR3 consists of 16 residues. Germline V lookup: CDR1 GEAIGNYY, CDR2 EKD. The V end was cut by 4 bases, the J end by 0 bases, with 17 bases between. Bulk repertoires came from Vgamma9/Vdelta2+ or Vdelta2-negative gammadelta T cells flow-sorted from PBMC. This clone was detected only a few times. The protein TCRdb lists belongs to a much larger clone and differs from this DNA's translation at residue 8, which points to a read error; the protein shown is made from the DNA. TCRdb reran clone calling via CATT on the multiplex PCR reads. The profile shows 75,000 to 95,000 delta-chain clones, roughly 0.9% of them singletons.

This clonotype was obtained from a pool of human donors (malaria-infected and uninfected, not separated). The sample taken for sequencing was gamma-delta T cells from blood. The chain joins TRDV2 to TRDJ1; D might be TRDD3 (6 bases). No J gene is reported in TCRdb; it was inferred here by comparing the DNA with germline. This chain's CDR3 is CACDLFTRGYTDKLIF. As DNA, the CDR3 is TGTGCCTGTGATCTCTTTACTAGGGGATACACCGATAAACTCATCTTT.